These 2 T cell receptor beta chains were all obtained from the same sample, sequenced in a study of blood T cell repertoires in COVID-19. Assay used: immunoSEQ multiplex PCR; TCRdb lists only in-frame clones, some missing. The table includes 200,000 or so clones, 80% detected once. The source material was PBMCs or T cells enriched from blood (not recorded which). The source of these receptors is a woman in her forties with acute COVID-19.

The CDR3 sequence is CASSGAGSTDTQYF. CDR3 bases: TGTGCCAGCAGTGGCGCGGGTTCCACAGATACGCAGTATTTT. The V gene is TRBV28, the J gene TRBJ2-3, with D perhaps TRBD2 (5 bases). This CDR3 region has 14 residues. Germline V CDR1 and CDR2: MDHEN, SYDVKM. Trimming removed 5 bases from V and 2 bases from J, with 11 bases in between.

This clone was counted a few times. The chain uses TRBV5-1 and TRBJ1-5; the D gene is possibly TRBD1 (5 bases). CDR3 length: 14 amino acids. The ends were cut back, 0 bases at V and 6 bases at J, with 10 bases in the middle. Per the germline V gene, CDR1 is SGHRS and CDR2 is YFSETQ. Here the CDR3 reads CASSLGAGRQPQHF. CDR3 bases: TGCGCCAGCAGCTTGGGGGCAGGGCGTCAGCCCCAGCATTTT.